This T cell receptor (beta chain) was recorded in a study of Ad26.COV2.S vaccination and SARS-CoV-2 variants (TCRdb year 2021). For the wider study: Donors in the vaccine arm were drawn from COV1001, a multicentre, randomized, double-blind, placebo-controlled phase I-IIa trial testing Ad26.COV2.S in healthy adults. Ad26.COV2.S was administered intramuscularly at a dose of 5x10^10 or 1x10^11 viral particles, either as one shot or as two shots given 56 days apart. Sequencing of the TCRbeta repertoire served to evaluate the specificity and breadth of SARS-CoV-2-reactive T cell receptors following Ad26.COV2.S vaccination. The TCR-sequenced set comprised around 30 samples: some 19 Ad26.COV2.S vaccine recipients, 5 placebo recipients and 8 SARS-CoV-2 convalescent individuals. Trial participants were randomized into five groups of five: low-dose or high-dose Ad26.COV2.S given once or twice, or placebo on both occasions. Blinding of investigators to trial group allocation was maintained during experiments and outcome assessment. The full study reports these points: After vaccination, spike-specific CD8+ and CD4+ T cell responses were reported to show substantial breadth. Vaccine and placebo recipients had similar non-spike TCR breadth, a finding consistent with the vaccine containing only spike. Higher spike-specific TCR breadth was observed in Ad26.COV2.S recipients than in placebo recipients (P = 0.0014). The authors noted that the TCR breadth and depth analyses may have underestimated total T cell responses. The study lacked the statistical power to compare responses across vaccine doses or regimens.

Note on this clone: Its antigen is not yet known. No base quality information exists; no much larger clone differs at one position.

Cut back by 5 bases and 4 bases, the V and J ends lie 11 bases apart. CDR1 SNHLY and CDR2 FYNNEI were looked up in the germline V gene. The CDR3 has 13 amino acids, counting the end cysteine and phenylalanine. The entry retains the CDR3 DNA only, 39 bases that are in frame from base 1. TCRbeta CDR3 regions were sequenced with the immunoSEQ Assay. After extraction, genomic DNA underwent amplification by bias-controlled multiplex PCR, followed by high-throughput sequencing. As for the original processing: To quantify the absolute abundance of every unique TCRbeta CDR3 region, sequences were collapsed and filtered. Usable DNA was measured by amplifying reference genes present in all nucleated cells, and TCRbeta template counts were normalized to that usable DNA to estimate T cell fraction. Repertoire TCRs were annotated as SARS-CoV-2-specific when V gene, CDR3 amino acid sequence and J gene were exactly matched to a known reactive TCR set. The reference SARS-CoV-2 TCR set was derived from MIRA and filtered for enrichment in COVID-19-positive ImmuneCODE repertoires, a step that removed public or cross-reactive TCRs. Using the MIRA antigens, annotated TCRs were further analysed by specific ORF or by position within an ORF. Breadth was defined as the number of annotated unique rearrangements divided by the total number of unique productive rearrangements, and depth was defined as the summed frequency of the annotated unique rearrangements. Two-sided Wilcoxon rank-sum tests were applied when comparing TCR breadth between groups. The immuneACCESS repertoire file appears here via TCRdb, limited to in-frame rearrangements. These files lack a portion of the clones; in checked studies, under half of the deficit traces to unresolved V genes, and the cause of the others is not known. V and J calls and clone size are those listed in that table; D and trimming were worked out from the DNA. This sample is represented by a few hundred thousand clones; about 87% of them were singletons. The top ten clonotypes cover about 3.1% of the sample.

The intended sense of this specimen's treatment or condition label: about 20 received Ad26.COV2.S at low or high dose, single or two shots; roughly 5 received placebo; per-sample allocation not given. Repertoires of vaccine and placebo recipients were sequenced from samples taken on day 63 after the first injection. Cohort 1b enrolled 20 to 30 adults aged 18-55 years at a single site in Boston, USA, between 29 July and 7 August 2020. Ad26.COV2.S was a replication-incompetent adenovirus type 26 vector expressing a prefusion-stabilized SARS-CoV-2 spike protein from the original Wuhan strain. In this chain, TRBV2 is recombined with TRBJ1-1; no confident D gene assignment can be made. The material sequenced was peripheral blood, taken in a trial of Ad26.COV2.S vaccine versus placebo. The TCR comes from a person aged 18-60 years who received the Ad26.COV2.S COVID-19 vaccine or a placebo. The CDR3 protein sequence reads: CASSSGSVTEAFF. The nucleotide sequence reads TGTGCCAGCAGTTCGGGGTCGGTCACTGAAGCTTTCTTT.